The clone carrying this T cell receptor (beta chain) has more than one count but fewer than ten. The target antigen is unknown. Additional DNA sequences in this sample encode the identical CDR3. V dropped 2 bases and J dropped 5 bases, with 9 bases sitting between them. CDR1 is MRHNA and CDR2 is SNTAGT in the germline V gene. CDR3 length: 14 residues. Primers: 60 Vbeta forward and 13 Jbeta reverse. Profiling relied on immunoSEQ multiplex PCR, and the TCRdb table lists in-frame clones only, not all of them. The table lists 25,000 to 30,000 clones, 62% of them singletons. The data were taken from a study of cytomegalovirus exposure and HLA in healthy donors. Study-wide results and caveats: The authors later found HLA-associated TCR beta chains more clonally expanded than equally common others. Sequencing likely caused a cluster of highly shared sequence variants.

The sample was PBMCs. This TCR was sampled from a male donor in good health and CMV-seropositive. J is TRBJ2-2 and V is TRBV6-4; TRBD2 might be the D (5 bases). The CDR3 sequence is CASSDSPGTGELFF. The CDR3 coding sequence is TGTGCCAGCAGTGACAGTCCGGGGACCGGGGAGCTGTTTTTT.